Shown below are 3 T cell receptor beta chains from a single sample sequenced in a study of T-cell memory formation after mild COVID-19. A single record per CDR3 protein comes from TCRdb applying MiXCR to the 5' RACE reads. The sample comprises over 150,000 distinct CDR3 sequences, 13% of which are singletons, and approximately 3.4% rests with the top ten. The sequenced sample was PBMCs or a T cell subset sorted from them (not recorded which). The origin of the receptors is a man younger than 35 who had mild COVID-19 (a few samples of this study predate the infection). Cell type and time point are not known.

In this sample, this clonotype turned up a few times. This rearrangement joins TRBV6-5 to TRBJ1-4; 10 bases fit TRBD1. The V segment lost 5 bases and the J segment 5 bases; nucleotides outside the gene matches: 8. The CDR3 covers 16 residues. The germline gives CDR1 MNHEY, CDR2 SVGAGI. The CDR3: CASSELPGQGNEKLFF. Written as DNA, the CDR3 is TGTGCCAGCAGTGAGTTACCGGGACAGGGGAATGAAAAACTGTTTTTT.

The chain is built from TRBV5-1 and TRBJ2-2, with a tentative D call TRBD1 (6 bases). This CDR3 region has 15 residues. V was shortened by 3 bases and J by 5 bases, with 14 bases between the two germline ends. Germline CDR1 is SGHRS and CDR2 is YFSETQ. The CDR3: CASSYSGVLTGELFF. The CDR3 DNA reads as TGCGCCAGCAGCTACTCAGGGGTTTTGACCGGGGAGCTGTTTTTT.

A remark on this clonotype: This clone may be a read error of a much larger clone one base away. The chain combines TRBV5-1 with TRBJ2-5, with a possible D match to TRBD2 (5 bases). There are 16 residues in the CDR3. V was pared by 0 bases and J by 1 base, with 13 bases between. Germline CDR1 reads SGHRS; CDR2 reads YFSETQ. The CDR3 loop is CASSLAAGIAQETQYF. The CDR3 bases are TGCGCCAGCAGCTTGGCCGCCGGGATAGCCCAAGAGACCCAGTACTTC.